The next 32 T cell receptor beta chains were all read from a single sample in a study of CD8+ T cells in alopecia areata. It was cDNA, reverse transcribed from extracted RNA, that served as the sequencing template. Profiling relied on immunoSEQ multiplex PCR, and the TCRdb table lists in-frame clones only, not all of them. In the table there are about 200,000 clones, roughly 56% of which are singletons. Treatment defined: oral pan-JAK inhibitor, 5-10 mg twice daily. The material sequenced was CD4+ T cells sorted from blood, taken at week 4, from a patient treated with tofacitinib. The receptor source for this set is a human donor with alopecia areata.

The V gene is TRBV28, the J gene TRBJ2-7, with D unresolved. CDR3 size: 15 residues. Trimming left V 6 bases short and J 6 bases short, with 21 bases between. Germline loops: CDR1 MDHEN, CDR2 SYDVKM. CDR3 sequence: CASSPDARQRLEQYF. In nucleotides, the CDR3 is TGTGCCAGCAGCCCCGACGCAAGACAAAGACTCGAGCAGTACTTC.

V and J are TRBV27 and TRBJ1-2, with D possibly being TRBD1 (6 bases). This CDR3 is built from 15 residues. Trimming cost V 5 bases and J 0 bases, with 13 bases left between them. Germline V gene lookup returns CDR1 MNHEY and CDR2 SMNVEV (reference sequence). The CDR3 sequence is CASSATGSANYGYTF. The CDR3, as DNA: TGTGCCAGCAGTGCTACAGGGAGCGCTAACTATGGCTACACCTTC.

V is TRBV30 and J is TRBJ2-5; unclear D gene. Deletions cut 2 bases from V and 4 bases from J, with 8 bases between. CDR1 and CDR2 (germline): GTSNPN, SVGIG (reference sequence). The CDR3 extends over 12 amino acids. CDR3 region: CAWSPRGETQYF. For the CDR3, the DNA is TGTGCCTGGAGTCCTCGAGGAGAGACCCAGTACTTC.

This CDR3 reads CSVEDLPGKAEETQYF. In DNA, the CDR3 is TGCAGCGTTGAAGATCTTCCAGGGAAGGCGGAGGAGACCCAGTACTTC. The chain links TRBV29-1 to TRBJ2-5; TRBD1 might be the D (5 bases). V dropped 0 bases and J dropped 5 bases, with 19 bases sitting between them. CDR1 is SQVTM and CDR2 is ANQGSEA in the germline V gene. The CDR3 is made up of 16 amino acids.

V is TRBV9 and J is TRBJ2-1, with 10 positions matching TRBD2. Germline lookup yields CDR1 SGDLS and CDR2 YYNGEE. The CDR3 runs to 16 residues. Trimming took 1 base from V and 4 from J; bases not matched to a gene: 5. DNA for the CDR3: TGTGCCAGCAGCGTAACCGGGACTAGCGTTTACAATGAGCAGTTCTTC. Translated: CASSVTGTSVYNEQFF.

This clone has just a few counts. This chain connects TRBV10-3 to TRBJ2-2; D gene uncertain. The germline V gene has CDR1 ENHRY and CDR2 SYGVKD. V lost 9 bases and J lost 1, with 12 bases in between. The CDR3 loop spans 14 amino acids. The CDR3 spells CAMSPSGNTGELFF. The CDR3 coding sequence is TGTGCCATGTCGCCTTCGGGGAACACCGGGGAGCTGTTTTTT.

The rearrangement links TRBV18 to TRBJ1-5, with D maybe TRBD1 (5 bases). Germline-derived CDR1 and CDR2 are KGHSH and LQKENI. This CDR3 has 14 residues. With 6 bases removed from V and 7 bases from J, the gap between germline ends came to 16 bases. CDR3 bases: TGTGCCAGCTCGCGCCAGGGAAGGAGCCAGCCCCAGCATTTT. As protein: CASSRQGRSQPQHF.

The chain employs TRBV9 and TRBJ2-1; tentatively, D is TRBD2 (6 bases). This CDR3 region has 14 residues. V lost 6 bases and J 12 bases, leaving 22 bases between the germline ends. Germline lookup yields CDR1 SGDLS and CDR2 YYNGEE. CDR3 coding DNA: TGTGCCAGCAACGGGGGTAGCTTTGAGTCTGGGCAGTTCTTC. Translating gives CASNGGSFESGQFF.

The chain has TRBV19 and TRBJ2-1; D is unclear. Germline values: CDR1 LNHDA, CDR2 SQIVND (reference sequence). V dropped 5 bases and J dropped 6 bases, with 14 bases sitting between them. The CDR3 is 14 residues long. Here the CDR3 DNA reads TGTGCCAGTAGTTTGGGCCTCGGCGGCAATGAGCAGTTCTTC. Translated, it gives CASSLGLGGNEQFF.

This chain connects TRBV30 to TRBJ1-1; TRBD1 matches 11 bases. Unmatched junction bases numbered 7, after V lost 3 bases and J lost 4 bases. CDR1 is GTSNPN and CDR2 is SVGIG in the germline V gene (reference sequence). The CDR3 spans 15 residues. CDR3 in DNA: TGTGCCTGGAGACCCTTGGGACAGGGGGGCACTGAAGCTTTCTTT. Translation: CAWRPLGQGGTEAFF.

This chain joins TRBV15 and TRBJ1-5; D uncertain. Germline CDR1 and CDR2: LNHNV and YYDKDF (reference sequence). Trimming removed 2 bases from V and 4 bases from J, with 9 bases in between. This CDR3 has 14 residues. In DNA, the CDR3 is TGTGCCACCAGCAGACCTCTTTCGAATCAGCCCCAGCATTTT. This translates into CATSRPLSNQPQHF.

This clone has just a few counts. CDR3 region: CASSIQVGMNTEAFF. CDR3 DNA: TGCGCCAGCAGTATTCAGGTCGGGATGAACACTGAAGCTTTCTTT. This sequence joins TRBV5-1 and TRBJ1-1, with D uncertain. V was clipped by 5 bases and J by 0 bases, with 14 bases between them. CDR1 SGHRS and CDR2 YFSETQ come from the germline V gene. The CDR3 is 15 amino acids.

This clone has a single count. The identical CDR3 is also encoded by other nucleotide sequences in the sample. This chain joins TRBV29-1 and TRBJ1-5; D not certain. The CDR3 is made up of 13 amino acids. Germline CDR1 and CDR2: SQVTM and ANQGSEA. Trimming left V 6 bases short and J 0 bases short, with 9 bases between. CDR3 DNA sequence: TGCAGCGTAGGAGGGAATAGCAATCAGCCCCAGCATTTT. It yields the protein CSVGGNSNQPQHF.

This chain links TRBV9 with TRBJ1-5; maybe TRBD1 (5 bases). This CDR3 spans 13 amino acids. Trimming took off 0 bases at V and 6 bases at J, with 7 bases between the two ends. Germline CDR1 reads SGDLS; CDR2 reads YYNGEE. Here the CDR3 reads CASSVEGRQPQHF. The CDR3 nucleotides are TGTGCCAGCAGCGTAGAGGGACGTCAGCCCCAGCATTTT.

The chain carries TRBV29-1 and TRBJ2-7; D not resolved. V was clipped by 1 base and J by 2 bases, with 15 bases between them. Germline loops: CDR1 SQVTM, CDR2 ANQGSEA. This CDR3 region has 15 residues. CDR3 protein: CSVEGGKSPPYEQYF. The CDR3 DNA follows: TGCAGCGTTGAAGGAGGCAAAAGCCCACCCTACGAGCAGTACTTC.

The chain recombines TRBV2 with TRBJ2-1; TRBD1 is a possible D gene (7 bases). Germline CDR1 is SNHLY and CDR2 is FYNNEI. Trimming cost V 3 bases and J 8 bases, with 17 bases left between them. The CDR3 has 15 amino acids. CDR3 DNA sequence: TGTGCCAGCAGTGATAGGAGGGGGCAGAAGTATGAGCAGTTCTTC. Translation: CASSDRRGQKYEQFF.

The chain uses TRBV30 and TRBJ1-2; D call uncertain. The CDR3 has 14 amino acids. CDR1 and CDR2 (germline): GTSNPN, SVGIG (reference sequence). The V end was cut by 0 bases, the J end by 8 bases, with 16 bases between. The CDR3 here is CAWSVRREIGGYTF. The CDR3 DNA reads TGTGCCTGGAGTGTTCGGAGGGAAATAGGGGGCTACACCTTC.

This clone was seen repeatedly, ten times or more. Other DNA variants within this sample encode the same CDR3. The V call is TRBV7-2, the J call TRBJ2-7; D gene ambiguous. CDR1 is SGHTA and CDR2 is FQGNSA in the germline V gene. CDR3 length: 12 amino acids. Trimming stripped 5 bases from V and 0 bases from J, with 5 bases between. The CDR3: CASSASSYEQYF. CDR3 bases: TGTGCCAGCAGCGCGAGCTCCTACGAGCAGTACTTC.

The chain recombines TRBV29-1 with TRBJ1-2, with a possible D match to TRBD1 (5 bases). V lost 2 bases and J 8 bases, leaving 15 bases between the germline ends. CDR3 length: 13 amino acids. Germline V gives CDR1 SQVTM, CDR2 ANQGSEA. This CDR3 reads CSVEYSGDEGYTF. The CDR3 bases are TGCAGCGTTGAATATTCGGGGGATGAGGGCTACACCTTC.

The sample holds one count of this clone. The chain links TRBV27 to TRBJ1-5; D unresolved. CDR3 length: 15 residues. V gave up 6 bases and J gave up 1 base, with 13 bases separating them. CDR1 and CDR2 (germline): MNHEY, SMNVEV (reference sequence). CDR3 protein: CASSPGRTSNQPQHF. The CDR3 DNA sequence: TGTGCCAGCAGCCCAGGACGGACGAGCAATCAGCCCCAGCATTTT.

This clone appeared a few times. This sequence joins TRBV7-2 and TRBJ2-4; D not certain. The V end lost 1 base, the J end lost 9 bases, and 13 bases lay between the germline ends. The CDR3 spans 14 residues. The V gene's germline CDR1 is SGHTA and CDR2 FQGNSA. In nucleotides, the CDR3 is TGTGCCAGCAGCTTAGTATCAGGCCACGGCATTCAGTACTTC. As protein: CASSLVSGHGIQYF.

V gene TRBV23-1 combines with J gene TRBJ2-7; no clear D gene. TRBV23-1 is noted as an ORF with a role that remains uncertain. The CDR3 has 17 residues. Trimming cost V 7 bases and J 2 bases, with 24 bases left between them. For the CDR3, the DNA is TGCGCCAGCATCCGAATCTACTCACCGCAGTTACCCTACGAGCAGTACTTC. It specifies CASIRIYSPQLPYEQYF.

This clone was detected ten times or more. The chain combines TRBV11-2 with TRBJ2-5; no clear D. V lost 1 base to trimming and J lost 2 bases, with 8 bases between them. Germline lookup yields CDR1 SGHAT and CDR2 FQNNGV. The CDR3 extends over 14 amino acids. The CDR3 nucleotides read TGTGCCAGCAGCTTAGGCCGGTTTCAAGAGACCCAGTACTTC. This sequence encodes CASSLGRFQETQYF.

This clone was seen a handful of times. The chain links TRBV18 to TRBJ1-4; D unresolved. Per germline, CDR1 KGHSH and CDR2 LQKENI. There are 13 residues in the CDR3. V was cut by 3 bases and J by 4 bases, with 6 bases left in between. The CDR3 nucleotides are TGTGCCAGCTCACCGCAGAGTAATGAAAAACTGTTTTTT. This codes for CASSPQSNEKLFF.

V gene TRBV11-2 combines with J gene TRBJ2-7, with TRBD2 matching over 7 bases. Trimming cost V 3 bases and J 0 bases; bases outside gene matches: 5. The CDR3 contains 15 residues. Per the germline V gene, CDR1 is SGHAT and CDR2 is FQNNGV. CDR3 amino acids: CASSFGGSHSYEQYF. In DNA, the CDR3 is TGTGCCAGCAGCTTCGGGGGGTCCCACTCCTACGAGCAGTACTTC.

The chain is built from TRBV11-2 and TRBJ1-2, with a weak D call TRBD1 (6 bases). Germline V gene sequence: CDR1 SGHAT, CDR2 FQNNGV. The CDR3 consists of 13 residues. V was pared by 5 bases and J by 3 bases, with 10 bases between. The CDR3 bases are TGTGCCAGCAGCCAGGGGAGCCACTATGGCTACACCTTC. Translation: CASSQGSHYGYTF.

V usage is TRBV15 and J usage is TRBJ1-1, with D tentatively TRBD1 (6 bases). This CDR3 is built from 12 residues. With 3 bases removed from V and 4 bases from J, the gap between germline ends came to 6 bases. In germline, CDR1 is LNHNV, CDR2 YYDKDF (reference sequence). DNA of the CDR3: TGTGCCACCAGCAGCAGGGGCACTGAAGCTTTCTTT. As protein: CATSSRGTEAFF.

J is TRBJ1-2 and V is TRBV29-1; 7 nucleotides align to TRBD1. This CDR3 has 13 amino acids. The V segment lost 6 bases and the J segment 0 bases; nucleotides outside the gene matches: 4. CDR1 and CDR2 (germline): SQVTM, ANQGSEA. The DNA for the CDR3 is TGCAGCGTGACAGGGAAAGCTAACTATGGCTACACCTTC. Amino acids: CSVTGKANYGYTF.

The V gene is TRBV29-1, the J gene TRBJ2-5; D gene ambiguous. Germline CDR1 SQVTM, CDR2 ANQGSEA. This CDR3 comprises 12 residues. Trimming pared 3 bases from V and 5 bases from J, leaving 10 bases between. CDR3 amino acids: CSVDSFSETQYF. Here the CDR3 DNA reads TGCAGCGTTGATAGTTTCTCTGAGACCCAGTACTTC. The variable domain in full, with the rest retrieved from reference TRBV29-1 and TRBJ2-5, is SAVISQKPSRDICQRGTSLTIQCQVDSQVTMMFWYRQQPGQSLTLIATANQGSEATYESGFVIDKFPISRPNLTFSTLTVSNMSPEDSSIYLCSVDSFSETQYFGPGTRLLVL.

The chain carries TRBV25-1 and TRBJ2-2, with D perhaps being TRBD1 or TRBD2 (5 bases each). CDR1 and CDR2 (germline): MGHDK, SYGVNS. This CDR3 has 13 residues. Trimming left V 10 bases short and J 2 bases short, with 11 bases between. The CDR3 bases are TGTGCCACCACGAGGGGTAACACCGGGGAGCTGTTTTTT. This translates into CATTRGNTGELFF.

A note on this clone: This CDR3 is also generated by other DNA sequences in the sample. This chain connects TRBV20-1 to TRBJ1-2; D perhaps matches TRBD1 (5 bases). Germline V gene data show CDR1 as DFQATT and CDR2 as SNEGSKA (reference sequence). Trimming left V 1 base short and J 5 bases short, with 5 bases between. This CDR3 is 11 amino acids long. The CDR3 nucleotides are TGCAGTGCTAGAGGGGGGTATGGCTACACCTTC. Protein product: CSARGGYGYTF.

As regards this clone: Distinct nucleotide sequences in the sample also encode this CDR3. The rearrangement links TRBV20-1 to TRBJ2-7; unclear D gene. There are 11 residues in the CDR3. Germline assignment: CDR1 DFQATT and CDR2 SNEGSKA (reference sequence). V was trimmed by 5 bases and J by 2 bases, leaving 7 bases between them. The chain's CDR3 is CSAPTAYEQYF. The CDR3 region has the DNA TGCAGTGCTCCCACTGCCTACGAGCAGTACTTC.